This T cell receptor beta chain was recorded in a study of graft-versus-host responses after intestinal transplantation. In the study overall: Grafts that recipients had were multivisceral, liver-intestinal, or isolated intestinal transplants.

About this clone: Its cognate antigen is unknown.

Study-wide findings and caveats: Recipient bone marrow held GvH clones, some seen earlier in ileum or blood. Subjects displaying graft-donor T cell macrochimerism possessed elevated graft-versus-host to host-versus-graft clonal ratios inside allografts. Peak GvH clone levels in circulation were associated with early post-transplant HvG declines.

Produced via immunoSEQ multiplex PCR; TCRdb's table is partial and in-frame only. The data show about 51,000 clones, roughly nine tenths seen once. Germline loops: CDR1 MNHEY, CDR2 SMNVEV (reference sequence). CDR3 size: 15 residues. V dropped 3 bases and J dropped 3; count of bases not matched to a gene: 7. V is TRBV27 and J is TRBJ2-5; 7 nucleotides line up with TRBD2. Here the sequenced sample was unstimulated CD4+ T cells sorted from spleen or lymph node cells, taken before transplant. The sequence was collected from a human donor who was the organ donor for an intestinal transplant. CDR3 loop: CASSFQAGSKETQYF. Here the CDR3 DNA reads TGTGCCAGCAGTTTCCAAGCGGGGAGCAAAGAGACCCAGTACTTC.